This passage covers 26 T cell receptor beta chains from one sample sequenced in a study of T cells in Graves' hyperthyroidism and ophthalmopathy. RNA transcripts yielded amplified TCR beta CDR3 regions. HTBI primers were employed in a first-round RT-PCR of the TCR CDR3. TCRdb recomputed calls from the multiplex PCR reads with MiXCR, one row per CDR3 protein. This table has around 560,000 distinct CDR3 sequences, over 15% appearing once. Sequencing was carried out using blood. The receptors here all came from a woman aged 18-29 years with Graves' hyperthyroidism.

The rearrangement links TRBV11-3 to TRBJ1-2; TRBD1 might be the D (6 bases). CDR3 length: 14 residues. V lost 6 bases and J lost 4, with 15 bases in between. The germline gives CDR1 SGHNT, CDR2 YENEEA. CDR3 nucleotide sequence: TGTGCCAGCAGAGGTACAGGGTACAGCTATGGCTACACCTTC. It translates to CASRGTGYSYGYTF.

This clonotype was recorded many times. The CDR3 nucleotides are TGTGCCAGCAGCTTGTCGGCGGGAGTGGCCACCGGGGAGCTGTTTTTT. Its translation is CASSLSAGVATGELFF. This chain uses TRBV7-9 with TRBJ2-2; TRBD2 aligns across 7 bases. Germline CDR1 is SEHNR and CDR2 is FQNEAQ (reference sequence). The CDR3 has 16 amino acids. V shed 3 bases and J 4 bases; nucleotides not matched to a gene: 8.

This clonotype has just a few counts. The rearrangement uses TRBV20-1 and TRBJ1-5; D unclear. The V end was cut by 6 bases, the J end by 3 bases, with 12 bases between. Germline V gene data show CDR1 as DFQATT and CDR2 as SNEGSKA (reference sequence). This CDR3 is 13 amino acids long. The CDR3 coding sequence is TGCAGTGCCCACGTTAGCATCAATCAGCCCCAGCATTTT. Its translation: CSAHVSINQPQHF.

Comments on this clonotype: Being one base from a much bigger clone, this may be a read error. The J gene is TRBJ2-1, the V gene TRBV5-6, with 10 bases aligning to TRBD1. The trim removed 6 bases at V and 2 bases at J, leaving 5 bases unmatched. The germline V gene has CDR1 SGHDT and CDR2 YYEEEE. The CDR3 is 15 residues long. The CDR3: CASTRTGGAYNEQFF. As DNA, the CDR3 is TGTGCCAGCACCCGGACAGGGGGAGCCTACAATGAGCAGTTCTTC.

There are a few counts of this clonotype. This sequence joins TRBV6-1 and TRBJ2-1, with 9 bases identical to TRBD1. With 8 bases clipped from V and 10 bases from J, the junction kept 9 bases outside the gene matches. The CDR3 sequence is 13 residues long. The germline gives CDR1 MNHNS, CDR2 SASEGT. As DNA, the CDR3 is TGTGCCAGCGGCGGGACAGGGTGGGGGGAGCAGTTCTTC. It translates to CASGGTGWGEQFF.

This clonotype was recorded many times. The chain links TRBV20-1 to TRBJ2-5; D might be TRBD2 (5 bases). The CDR3 consists of 16 residues. The germline V and J ends were trimmed by 2 bases and 2 bases, with 18 bases remaining between them. CDR1 DFQATT and CDR2 SNEGSKA come from the germline V gene (reference sequence). CDR3 protein: CSARLRAAARQETQYF. The CDR3 nucleotides are TGCAGTGCTAGATTGAGGGCAGCGGCCCGTCAAGAGACCCAGTACTTC.

This clonotype was seen a handful of times. The chain carries TRBV7-3 and TRBJ2-2; TRBD1 matches 10 bases. Losses at the gene ends were 5 bases for V and 6 bases for J; bases not matched to a gene: 3. CDR1 SGHTA and CDR2 FQGTGA come from the germline V gene. The CDR3 runs 14 residues. CDR3 in amino acids: CASSQDRGAGELFF. The CDR3 coding sequence is TGTGCCAGCAGCCAGGACAGGGGGGCCGGGGAGCTGTTTTTT. Full variable domain (outside the CDR3, taken from reference TRBV7-3 and TRBJ2-2): GAGVSQTPSNKVTEKGKYVELRCDPISGHTALYWYRQSLGQGPEFLIYFQGTGAADDSGLPNDRFFAVRPEGSVSTLKIQRTERGDSAVYLCASSQDRGAGELFFGEGSRLTVL.

The V call is TRBV12-5, the J call TRBJ2-2; the D is unclear. In germline, CDR1 is LGHNT, CDR2 FRNRAP. The CDR3 runs to 13 residues. The V and J ends lost 2 bases and 1 base respectively, with 2 bases between them. The CDR3 region is CASGLRNTGELFF. DNA for the CDR3: TGTGCTAGTGGTTTGAGGAACACCGGGGAGCTGTTTTTT.

This clonotype was detected many times. The genes are TRBV7-2 and TRBJ2-5; 8 positions match TRBD1. This CDR3 contains 14 residues. The germline V gene encodes CDR1 SGHTA and CDR2 FQGNSA. With 5 bases clipped from V and 1 base from J, the junction kept 3 bases outside the gene matches. CDR3 residues: CASSSTGGQETQYF. In DNA form, the CDR3 reads TGTGCCAGCAGCAGTACAGGGGGCCAAGAGACCCAGTACTTC.

This clonotype has a count of ten or more. The chain links TRBV24-1 to TRBJ1-5; D uncertain. The V end lost 8 bases, the J end lost 0 bases, and 13 bases lay between the germline ends. The CDR3 is 15 amino acids. CDR1 and CDR2 (germline): KGHDR, SFDVKD. This chain's CDR3 is CATKWRKYSNQPQHF. CDR3 nucleotide sequence: TGTGCCACCAAGTGGCGGAAATATAGCAATCAGCCCCAGCATTTT.

V gene TRBV24-1 combines with J gene TRBJ2-1, with unresolved D. This CDR3 has 18 amino acids. Trimming took off 4 bases at V and 1 base at J, with 19 bases between the two ends. Germline values: CDR1 KGHDR, CDR2 SFDVKD. The CDR3 is CATSDSPGRYLSYNEQFF. The CDR3 coding sequence is TGTGCCACCAGTGACTCCCCTGGACGGTACCTTTCCTACAATGAGCAGTTCTTC.

The rearrangement joins TRBV7-2 to TRBJ1-5; 7 bases are a match to TRBD1. The V gene's germline CDR1 is SGHTA and CDR2 FQGNSA. The V and J ends lost 1 base and 4 bases, in that order; junction bases with no gene match: 7. This CDR3 contains 16 residues. CDR3 residues: CASSLVPRGTNQPQHF. CDR3 DNA sequence: TGTGCCAGCAGCTTAGTACCCAGGGGGACTAATCAGCCCCAGCATTTT.

This clonotype turned up a few times. This chain links TRBV7-2 with TRBJ2-1; 11 bases match TRBD2. V shed 5 bases and J 12 bases; nucleotides not matched to a gene: 3. This CDR3 is 12 amino acids long. CDR1 and CDR2 from the germline V gene are SGHTA and FQGNSA. CDR3 in amino acids: CASSTGLAVQFF. As DNA, the CDR3 is TGTGCCAGCAGCACGGGACTAGCGGTGCAGTTCTTC.

In its sample, this clonotype was seen many times. The chain is built from TRBV6-2 or TRBV6-3 and TRBJ2-3, with a weak D call TRBD2 (6 bases). The CDR3 sequence is 13 residues long. Germline loops: CDR1 MNHEY, CDR2 SVGEGT. Trimming removed 8 bases at V and 0 bases at J, with 9 bases between. CDR3 residues: CASPGTSTDTQYF. CDR3 nucleotide sequence: TGTGCCAGCCCCGGGACTAGCACAGATACGCAGTATTTT.

CDR3 sequence (DNA): TGTGCCAGCCTTCTAGGAAACACCGGGGAGCTGTTTTTT. Encoded protein: CASLLGNTGELFF. V and J are TRBV2 and TRBJ2-2; no definite D call. Germline CDR1 reads SNHLY; CDR2 reads FYNNEI. V was clipped by 8 bases and J by 2 bases, with 9 bases between them. The CDR3 is 13 residues long.

This clonotype was counted many times. V is TRBV11-3 and J is TRBJ2-1; 10 bases are shared with TRBD2. This CDR3 region has 16 residues. With V trimmed by 5 bases and J by 1 base, 5 bases remained unmatched. Germline V gene data show CDR1 as SGHNT and CDR2 as YENEEA. The CDR3 DNA sequence: TGTGCCAGCAGCGAATTAGCGGGGGGTTCCTACAATGAGCAGTTCTTC. It encodes CASSELAGGSYNEQFF.

The sample holds many counts of this clonotype. The V gene is TRBV20-1, the J gene TRBJ2-5; 14 bases are a match to TRBD2. Germline CDR1 DFQATT, CDR2 SNEGSKA (reference sequence). Trimming at V came to 6 bases and at J to 1 base, leaving 10 bases not matched to a gene. The CDR3 is 17 residues long. The CDR3 region is CSAPPGLAGALQETQYF. The CDR3 DNA reads TGCAGTGCCCCTCCGGGACTAGCGGGAGCTCTCCAAGAGACCCAGTACTTC.

The sample holds one count of this clonotype. A read error may be the cause here, since a much bigger clone is one base away. Written as DNA, the CDR3 is TGTGCCAGCACACGGACAGGGCTCGCCCTCCACTTT. It is translated as CASTRTGLALHF. The J gene is TRBJ1-6, the V gene TRBV12-3 or TRBV12-4; TRBD1 agrees at 8 bases. J lost 14 bases, V lost 7 bases, and 7 bases had no gene match. This CDR3 has 12 amino acids.

This clonotype was counted ten times or more. V is TRBV27 and J is TRBJ1-2; D gene unclear. V was trimmed by 8 bases and J by 3 bases, leaving 19 bases between them. Germline V gene sequence: CDR1 MNHEY, CDR2 SMNVEV (reference sequence). The CDR3 covers 15 residues. The CDR3: CASSTKGSLYYGYTF. Written as DNA, the CDR3 is TGTGCCAGCTCAACTAAGGGCAGCCTCTACTATGGCTACACCTTC.

This clonotype has just a few counts. The J gene is TRBJ2-7, the V gene TRBV6-1, with TRBD2 matching over 8 bases. CDR1 and CDR2 from the germline V gene are MNHNS and SASEGT. The CDR3 contains 15 residues. The J segment lost 3 bases and the V segment lost 6 bases, leaving 10 bases of the junction unmatched. The CDR3 region has the DNA TGTGCCAGCAGGCCCCCCAGCGGGAGAAACTACGAGCAGTACTTC. It is translated as CASRPPSGRNYEQYF.

The rearrangement joins TRBV9 to TRBJ1-2; D is uncertain. Germline CDR1 is SGDLS and CDR2 is YYNGEE. Trimming cost V 5 bases and J 7 bases, with 12 bases left between them. CDR3 size: 12 residues. In DNA form, the CDR3 reads TGTGCCAGCAGTCAAAATGAGGGTGGCTACACCTTC. It is translated as CASSQNEGGYTF.

The chain joins TRBV25-1 to TRBJ2-3, with 7 positions matching TRBD1. The germline V gene encodes CDR1 MGHDK and CDR2 SYGVNS. CDR3 size: 17 residues. Trimming took 5 bases from V and 0 from J; bases not matched to a gene: 11. The CDR3 DNA follows: TGTGCCAGCAGTCCCCAGGTGGGGACAGATAGCACAGATACGCAGTATTTT. Its protein is CASSPQVGTDSTDTQYF.

Many counts were recorded for this clonotype. The genes are TRBV5-6 and TRBJ2-2; D not certain. Germline loops: CDR1 SGHDT, CDR2 YYEEEE. The CDR3 extends over 12 amino acids. V lost 1 base, J lost 9 bases, and 7 bases lay in between. The CDR3: CASSLHFRELFF. The CDR3 DNA is TGTGCCAGCAGCTTGCACTTCCGGGAGCTGTTTTTT.

In its sample, this clonotype was seen many times. The CDR3 region has the DNA TGTGCCTGGAGTGGACCTCCACATAGCACAGATACGCAGTATTTT. Protein sequence: CAWSGPPHSTDTQYF. The chain has TRBV30 and TRBJ2-3, with D unresolved. The CDR3 is 15 amino acids. V was clipped by 1 base and J by 0 bases, with 11 bases between them. Germline V gene data show CDR1 as GTSNPN and CDR2 as SVGIG (reference sequence).

This clonotype was observed a few times. V is TRBV7-9 and J is TRBJ1-4; D gene unclear. V lost 5 bases and J lost 5, with 21 bases in between. This CDR3 has 17 residues. The germline V gene has CDR1 SEHNR and CDR2 FQNEAQ (reference sequence). The CDR3 DNA is TGTGCCAGCAGCCTCCCCCGCGGAGGAGGCTTGAATGAAAAACTGTTTTTT. It specifies CASSLPRGGGLNEKLFF.

This clonotype occurred many times. This rearrangement joins TRBV7-2 to TRBJ2-7, with D hard to call. The CDR3 runs 13 residues. Germline loops: CDR1 SGHTA, CDR2 FQGNSA. V was trimmed by 5 bases and J by 4 bases, leaving 12 bases between them. The CDR3 is CASSPYIGYEQYF. CDR3 bases: TGTGCCAGCAGCCCCTACATCGGGTACGAGCAGTACTTC.